This T cell receptor (beta chain) was profiled in a study of blood T cell repertoires in COVID-19. On the study more broadly: Material from acute and convalescent COVID-19 was sourced from the United States, Italy and Spain. T cells, B-cell-depleted T cells, or PBMCs supplied cDNA or gDNA.

The CDR3 totals 15 residues. Germline V gene lookup returns CDR1 SGHTA and CDR2 FQGTGA. V was clipped by 1 base and J by 8 bases; unmatched bases: 8. Recruited during active infection, patients (from Seattle) were subsequently followed longitudinally. Original analysis: Estimation of nucleated cell counts relied on the amplification of reference gene primers. Sequenced by immunoSEQ multiplex PCR; TCRdb stores in-frame clones only, minus some. The V and J calls and clone size come from that table; D and trimming were worked out from the DNA. The sample gives nearly 200,000 clones, 70% to 90% of which show up once; approximately 0.97% is in the top ten.

V gene TRBV7-3 combines with J gene TRBJ2-1; the match to TRBD2 covers 7 bases. The TCR comes from a man in his sixties with COVID-19, enrolled during active disease. Material for sequencing was peripheral blood. This CDR3 reads CASSLKGTAGDEQFF. The CDR3 DNA follows: TGTGCCAGCAGCTTAAAGGGGACTGCGGGGGATGAGCAGTTCTTC.